This TCR beta chain stems from a study of blood T cell repertoires in COVID-19. Background on the study: Spain, Italy and the United States supplied samples that represented acute and convalescent COVID-19.

The table came from immunoSEQ multiplex PCR; TCRdb's copy has only in-frame clones and leaves some out. The data show hundreds of thousands of clones, approximately 86% seen once. Each participant's cohort was designated according to participant-reported clinical history. Trimming cost V 0 bases and J 6 bases; bases outside gene matches: 5. There are 15 residues in the CDR3. CDR1 MNHEY and CDR2 SVGAGI come from the germline V gene. The clonotype originates from a woman aged 55-75 years who had recovered from COVID-19. Sequenced: PBMCs or T cells enriched from blood (not recorded which). V usage is TRBV6-5 and J usage is TRBJ1-2; 9 bases are a match to TRBD1. The CDR3 spells CASSYSGTGWNGYTF. CDR3 bases: TGTGCCAGCAGTTACTCGGGGACAGGGTGGAATGGCTACACCTTC.